This T cell receptor (beta chain) was obtained from a study of T cells after yellow fever vaccination. Study-wide results and caveats: Peak timing came faster in the weaker secondary response, day 5 versus 15. Overlap between CD4 and CD8 compartments was detected for a small share of clonotypes. Contamination by abundant bulk-population clonotypes could be present in FACS-sorted repertoires.

The TCR cDNA carried a universal primer site and UMIs from 5'RACE template switching. TCRdb passed the 5' RACE reads through MiXCR, listing each CDR3 protein once. Among roughly 340,000 distinct CDR3 sequences listed, 8.7% were seen once. CDR1 SGHTA and CDR2 FQGNSA come from the germline V gene. Trimming shortened V by 5 bases and J by 5 bases, and 13 bases separated the two germline ends. The CDR3 is made up of 13 amino acids. This clonotype has ten or more counts. No antigen is known for it. This receptor was obtained from a man younger than 35 who received the YFV17D yellow fever vaccine. The J gene is TRBJ2-7, the V gene TRBV7-2, with D perhaps matching TRBD1 (6 bases). This specimen consisted of PBMCs, obtained on the day of the first yellow fever vaccination. The DNA of the CDR3 is TGTGCCAGCAGCCCGGACAGTTTGGACGAGCAGTACTTC. Encoded protein: CASSPDSLDEQYF.